A single sample gave rise to the 25 T cell receptor beta chains below, sequenced in a study of blood T cell repertoires in COVID-19. Clones were sequenced by immunoSEQ multiplex PCR, and TCRdb holds only the in-frame ones, with some missing. The sample lists some 87,000 clones, about 82% occurring once. The sequencing sample was made of peripheral blood. These receptors were collected from a woman between 65 and 79 years old with active or convalescent COVID-19.

The J gene is TRBJ1-3, the V gene TRBV24-1; 9 bases are a match to TRBD1. The length of the CDR3 is 16 residues. Germline V gene lookup returns CDR1 KGHDR and CDR2 SFDVKD. Trimming removed 9 bases from V and 0 bases from J; junction bases left unmatched: 8. The CDR3 DNA reads TGTGCCACCGGGACAGGGAACCTTAGCTCTGGAAACACCATATATTTT. Its translation: CATGTGNLSSGNTIYF.

The J gene is TRBJ2-3, the V gene TRBV5-6; the D is unclear. Germline CDR1 and CDR2: SGHDT and YYEEEE. This CDR3 has 14 residues. V gave up 0 bases and J gave up 4 bases, with 9 bases separating them. CDR3 sequence: CASSLDYVPDTQYF. The CDR3 nucleotides are TGTGCCAGCAGCTTGGACTACGTCCCAGATACGCAGTATTTT.

This rearrangement joins TRBV5-1 to TRBJ2-6; D not certain. Germline values: CDR1 SGHRS, CDR2 YFSETQ. Trimming stripped 5 bases from V and 0 bases from J, with 9 bases between. This CDR3 spans 15 amino acids. The CDR3 nucleotides read TGCGCCAGCAGTTTTCCCTTCTCTGGGGCCAACGTCCTGACTTTC. Its translation: CASSFPFSGANVLTF. Filled out from reference TRBV5-1 and TRBJ2-6, the complete variable domain reads KAGVTQTPRYLIKTRGQQVTLSCSPISGHRSVSWYQQTPGQGLQFLFEYFSETQRNKGNFPGRFSGRQFSNSRSEMNVSTLELGDSALYLCASSFPFSGANVLTFGAGSRLTVL.

This clone was recorded once. V is TRBV27 and J is TRBJ1-6; possibly TRBD1 for D (6 bases). Deletions cut 7 bases from V and 7 bases from J, with 14 bases between. CDR3 length: 14 amino acids. CDR1 is MNHEY, CDR2 SMNVEV, per germline (reference sequence). CDR3 amino acids: CASNIGGINSPLHF. DNA of the CDR3: TGTGCCAGCAATATAGGGGGAATCAATTCACCCCTCCACTTT.

The chain links TRBV5-5 to TRBJ2-1; 8 bases are a match to TRBD1. The CDR3 runs to 15 residues. Germline CDR1 is SGHKS and CDR2 is YYEKEE (reference sequence). J gave up 4 bases and V 5 bases, and 8 bases lay outside the gene matches. CDR3 loop: CASSITTGGYNEQFF. The CDR3 region has the DNA TGTGCCAGCAGTATAACAACAGGGGGTTACAATGAGCAGTTCTTC.

This clone was seen once. CDR3 protein: CASSKDLNTEAFF. DNA for the CDR3: TGTGCCAGCAGTAAGGACTTGAACACTGAAGCTTTCTTT. The genes are TRBV25-1 and TRBJ1-1, with D unresolved. The CDR3 contains 13 residues. The germline V gene has CDR1 MGHDK and CDR2 SYGVNS. Trimming removed 5 bases from V and 0 bases from J, with 7 bases in between.

The chain links TRBV15 to TRBJ2-7; 7 bases are a match to TRBD1. The V segment lost 5 bases and the J segment 3 bases; nucleotides outside the gene matches: 10. Germline V gene lookup returns CDR1 LNHNV and CDR2 YYDKDF (reference sequence). The CDR3 length is 15 residues. CDR3 sequence (DNA): TGTGCCACCAGCGGGGGACCTGACAGGGACTACGAGCAGTACTTC. Translating it yields CATSGGPDRDYEQYF.

Points on this clone: In the same sample, other DNA sequences code for this CDR3. The chain carries TRBV9 and TRBJ2-7; D unclear. The CDR3 is 14 amino acids. Germline V gives CDR1 SGDLS, CDR2 YYNGEE. V was shortened by 2 bases and J by 4 bases, with 13 bases between the two germline ends. This chain's CDR3 is CASSVDPSLYEQYF. The CDR3 coding sequence is TGTGCCAGCAGCGTCGATCCGTCACTATACGAGCAGTACTTC.

In DNA form, the CDR3 reads TGTGCCATCAGTGAGTCAGGCGATCGGGGAGAAAAACTGTTTTTT. Protein: CAISESGDRGEKLFF. The chain is built from TRBV10-3 and TRBJ1-4; D not certain. The CDR3 contains 15 residues. Germline CDR1 ENHRY, CDR2 SYGVKD. V was clipped by 0 bases and J by 8 bases, with 13 bases between them.

CDR3 residues: CASSLQGAPWAEQYF. DNA for the CDR3: TGTGCCAGCAGCTTACAGGGGGCCCCCTGGGCGGAGCAGTACTTC. This rearrangement joins TRBV7-2 to TRBJ2-7; 8 nucleotides agree with TRBD1. V dropped 2 bases and J dropped 7; count of bases not matched to a gene: 10. Germline loops: CDR1 SGHTA, CDR2 FQGNSA. CDR3 length equals 15 residues.

The chain has TRBV15 and TRBJ1-3, with TRBD1 matching over 9 bases. The CDR3 is 15 residues long. CDR1 is LNHNV and CDR2 is YYDKDF in the germline V gene (reference sequence). V was pared by 3 bases and J by 2 bases, with 2 bases of the junction left unmatched. Written as DNA, the CDR3 is TGTGCCACCAGCAGGGACAGGGGCCCTGGAAACACCATATATTTT. The encoded protein is CATSRDRGPGNTIYF.

The chain links TRBV5-6 to TRBJ1-1; 7 bases map to TRBD1. The CDR3 is 14 amino acids. Unmatched junction bases numbered 7, after V lost 4 bases and J lost 4 bases. The germline V gene has CDR1 SGHDT and CDR2 YYEEEE. The CDR3 DNA sequence: TGTGCCAGCAGCATCGTGGGACAGCCCACTGAAGCTTTCTTT. Protein sequence: CASSIVGQPTEAFF.

The genes are TRBV7-6 and TRBJ2-6; D perhaps matches TRBD2 (5 bases). Looked up from germline, CDR1 is SGHVS and CDR2 is FNYEAQ. This CDR3 is 19 amino acids long. Trimming cost V 1 base and J 1 base, with 17 bases left between them. The DNA of the CDR3 is TGTGCCAGCAGCTTAGTTAAAGGATCTCGGGATTCTGGGGCCAACGTCCTGACTTTC. This translates into CASSLVKGSRDSGANVLTF.

V is TRBV28 and J is TRBJ2-3; D may be TRBD2 (6 bases). V gave up 6 bases and J gave up 8 bases, with 18 bases separating them. This CDR3 has 14 residues. CDR1 is MDHEN and CDR2 is SYDVKM in the germline V gene. CDR3 protein: CASSLTGGVFTQYF. The CDR3 region has the DNA TGTGCCAGCAGCCTTACCGGAGGGGTCTTTACGCAGTATTTT.

The chain couples TRBV2 to TRBJ2-7, with 10 bases lining up with TRBD1. Per the germline V gene, CDR1 is SNHLY and CDR2 is FYNNEI. The CDR3 runs 15 residues. Trimming at V came to 5 bases and at J to 0 bases, leaving 4 bases not matched to a gene. The CDR3 nucleotides read TGTGCCAGCAGTCAGGGACAGGGGATCTCCTACGAGCAGTACTTC. Translation: CASSQGQGISYEQYF.

V and J are TRBV18 and TRBJ2-7; D is ambiguous. Trimming shortened V by 4 bases and J by 4 bases, and 11 bases separated the two germline ends. This CDR3 region has 13 residues. Germline V gene lookup returns CDR1 KGHSH and CDR2 LQKENI. The CDR3, as DNA: TGTGCCAGCTCACGTCCCTCCACTTACGAGCAGTACTTC. Translated: CASSRPSTYEQYF.

The V and J genes are TRBV18 and TRBJ2-3; tentative D call: TRBD1 (5 bases). Deletions cut 5 bases from V and 3 bases from J, with 12 bases between. The germline V gene has CDR1 KGHSH and CDR2 LQKENI. The CDR3 loop spans 14 amino acids. CDR3 sequence: CASSRRQGTDTQYF. In nucleotides, the CDR3 is TGTGCCAGCTCAAGGCGGCAGGGTACAGATACGCAGTATTTT.

The chain carries TRBV5-6 and TRBJ1-2, with 9 bases lining up with TRBD1. Germline CDR1 SGHDT, CDR2 YYEEEE. The J segment lost 4 bases and the V segment lost 4 bases, leaving 2 bases of the junction unmatched. The CDR3 contains 13 residues. The CDR3 DNA reads as TGTGCCAGCAGCCCGGACAGGGGCTATGGCTACACCTTC. It encodes CASSPDRGYGYTF.

The chain carries TRBV9 and TRBJ1-2, with 11 positions matching TRBD1. The ends lost 4 bases at V and 3 bases at J; junction bases unmatched: 8. From germline, CDR1 is SGDLS and CDR2 YYNGEE. The CDR3 extends over 16 amino acids. CDR3 protein: CASSSGGTGGHYGYTF. In DNA form, the CDR3 reads TGTGCCAGCAGCTCGGGCGGGACAGGGGGGCACTATGGCTACACCTTC.

This chain links TRBV10-2 with TRBJ2-5; 8 bases map to TRBD2. The germline V gene has CDR1 WSHSY and CDR2 SAAADI. Losses at the gene ends were 6 bases for V and 3 bases for J; bases not matched to a gene: 6. There are 14 residues in the CDR3. Written as DNA, the CDR3 is TGCGCCAGCAGGGGGACTAGTGGGAAAGAGACCCAGTACTTC. This encodes CASRGTSGKETQYF.

In its sample, this clone was seen once. This rearrangement joins TRBV9 to TRBJ1-4, with TRBD1 as a possible D gene (6 bases). Germline loops: CDR1 SGDLS, CDR2 YYNGEE. The V and J ends lost 2 bases and 2 bases respectively, with 10 bases between them. The length of the CDR3 is 15 residues. CDR3 sequence reads: CASSVWGQTNEKLFF. The CDR3 nucleotides read TGTGCCAGCAGCGTCTGGGGGCAGACTAATGAAAAACTGTTTTTT.

The chain has TRBV10-3 and TRBJ1-1; D call uncertain. V was pared by 3 bases and J by 5 bases, with 7 bases between. The germline gives CDR1 ENHRY, CDR2 SYGVKD. This CDR3 has 12 amino acids. The CDR3 reads CAISDGKTEAFF. The DNA for the CDR3 is TGTGCCATCAGTGACGGGAAGACTGAAGCTTTCTTT.

This clone has just one count. This chain connects TRBV9 to TRBJ2-3; D gene uncertain. The CDR3 contains 14 residues. Trimming pared 0 bases from V and 6 bases from J, leaving 11 bases between. Germline lookup yields CDR1 SGDLS and CDR2 YYNGEE. The CDR3 sequence is CASSVAWSGDTQYF. For the CDR3, the DNA is TGTGCCAGCAGCGTAGCTTGGAGTGGGGATACGCAGTATTTT.

The chain is built from TRBV27 and TRBJ2-7; D is perhaps TRBD1 (5 bases). V shed 5 bases and J shed 3 bases, with 14 bases lying between them. CDR3 size: 14 residues. Per the germline V gene, CDR1 is MNHEY and CDR2 is SMNVEV (reference sequence). The CDR3 loop is CASSQGEPFYEQYF. Here the CDR3 DNA reads TGTGCCAGCAGTCAAGGGGAACCCTTCTACGAGCAGTACTTC.

This chain's CDR3 is CASSLIDRINTEAFF. The CDR3 DNA sequence: TGCGCCAGCAGCTTGATCGACAGGATAAACACTGAAGCTTTCTTT. The chain employs TRBV5-1 and TRBJ1-1; the D gene is possibly TRBD1 (6 bases). The CDR3 spans 15 residues. Trimming removed 1 base at V and 2 bases at J, with 12 bases between. Germline V gene sequence: CDR1 SGHRS, CDR2 YFSETQ. Complete variable domain (other parts from reference TRBV5-1 and TRBJ1-1): KAGVTQTPRYLIKTRGQQVTLSCSPISGHRSVSWYQQTPGQGLQFLFEYFSETQRNKGNFPGRFSGRQFSNSRSEMNVSTLELGDSALYLCASSLIDRINTEAFFGQGTRLTVV.